The 24 T cell receptor beta chains reported below all come from one sample, sequenced in a study of CD8 T cells in Susac syndrome (dated by TCRdb to between 2019 and 2020). The library was obtained by the immunoSEQ multiplex PCR assay. RNA was extracted using the RNeasy kit, and about 0.5 to 1 ug of the RNA was reverse transcribed with random hexamers. TCRdb ran its own pipeline on the public reads, namely fastp trimming at Q25 and MiXCR clone calling, and kept in-frame beta chains. Rows merge per CDR3 protein into single entries with the most common DNA and genes. This sample lists some 260,000 distinct CDR3 sequences; about 85% were detected once. Approximately 0.11% of the sample belongs to the ten largest clones. What was sequenced was CD8+ T cells from PBMCs. Every receptor here comes from a human donor with multiple sclerosis.

This chain joins TRBV2 and TRBJ1-4; D gene ambiguous. Per germline, CDR1 SNHLY and CDR2 FYNNEI. Trimming left V 6 bases short and J 0 bases short, with 11 bases between. The CDR3 loop spans 15 amino acids. CDR3 DNA: TGTGCCAGCAGGGAGACGGGTGCAACTAATGAAAAACTGTTTTTT. Encoded protein: CASRETGATNEKLFF.

The gene calls are TRBV4-1 and TRBJ2-1; possible D gene TRBD2, 6 bases. Trimming cost V 1 base and J 4 bases, with 14 bases left between them. The CDR3 loop spans 16 amino acids. Germline-derived CDR1 and CDR2 are MGHRA and YSYEKL. Written as DNA, the CDR3 is TGCGCCAGCAGCCAAGTGTCTAGCGCTAATTACAATGAGCAGTTCTTC. Its translation is CASSQVSSANYNEQFF.

The V gene is TRBV7-8, the J gene TRBJ2-1; weak D call: TRBD2 (6 bases). With 5 bases removed from V and 1 base from J, the gap between germline ends came to 9 bases. The CDR3 runs to 14 residues. Per germline, CDR1 SGHVS and CDR2 FQNEAQ. As DNA, the CDR3 is TGTGCCAGCAGCATAGGGACTTCCTACAATGAGCAGTTCTTC. Encoded protein: CASSIGTSYNEQFF.

The chain joins TRBV10-3 to TRBJ1-3, with a weak D call TRBD1 (6 bases). Trimming cost V 0 bases and J 0 bases, with 15 bases left between them. This CDR3 is 18 amino acids long. The germline gives CDR1 ENHRY, CDR2 SYGVKD. CDR3 coding DNA: TGTGCCATCAGTGAGTCGAGCGGGGGCTCGGTCTCTGGAAACACCATATATTTT. This codes for CAISESSGGSVSGNTIYF.

The chain uses TRBV7-9 and TRBJ1-2; 7 nucleotides match TRBD1. The junction had 6 bases not matched to a gene; V was cut back by 1 base and J by 4 bases. Germline CDR1 SEHNR, CDR2 FQNEAQ (reference sequence). The CDR3 totals 15 residues. The CDR3 bases are TGTGCCAGCAGCTTAGGACAGGGCACTCTCTATGGCTACACCTTC. Amino acids: CASSLGQGTLYGYTF.

CDR3 sequence reads: CAWSGYNEQFF. In DNA, the CDR3 is TGTGCCTGGAGCGGTTACAATGAGCAGTTCTTC. This chain uses TRBV30 with TRBJ2-1, with unresolved D. Between the trimmed V and J ends, which lost 3 bases and 4 bases, there was a span of 4 bases. CDR3 length: 11 residues. CDR1 is GTSNPN and CDR2 is SVGIG in the germline V gene (reference sequence).

CDR3 sequence: CSVELRGRPNTGELFF. The CDR3 DNA follows: TGCAGCGTTGAGTTGAGGGGACGTCCGAACACCGGGGAGCTGTTTTTT. The chain has TRBV29-1 and TRBJ2-2; D tentatively fits TRBD1 or TRBD2 (5 bases each). Germline assignment: CDR1 SQVTM and CDR2 ANQGSEA. CDR3 length equals 16 residues. V lost 3 bases and J 0 bases, leaving 14 bases between the germline ends.

This chain uses TRBV29-1 with TRBJ2-1, with D possibly being TRBD1 or TRBD2 (6 bases each). The CDR3 extends over 13 amino acids. Germline loops: CDR1 SQVTM, CDR2 ANQGSEA. The V end was cut by 4 bases, the J end by 2 bases, with 9 bases between. Here the CDR3 reads CSVVGGTYNEQFF. CDR3 DNA sequence: TGCAGCGTTGTAGGGGGGACCTACAATGAGCAGTTCTTC.

This sequence joins TRBV2 and TRBJ1-1; D gene uncertain. Trimming removed 3 bases from V and 0 bases from J, with 14 bases in between. The CDR3 is 16 amino acids. The germline V gene encodes CDR1 SNHLY and CDR2 FYNNEI. The CDR3 loop is CASSESFNDMNTEAFF. DNA of the CDR3: TGTGCCAGCAGTGAGAGTTTTAACGATATGAACACTGAAGCTTTCTTT.

The chain joins TRBV9 to TRBJ2-6, with D perhaps given as TRBD1 or TRBD2 (5 bases each). The CDR3 extends over 18 amino acids. CDR1 is SGDLS, CDR2 YYNGEE, per germline. V dropped 2 bases and J dropped 1 base, with 16 bases sitting between them. In DNA form, the CDR3 reads TGTGCCAGCAGCGTCCAGGGACCCCCTATTTCTGGGGCCAACGTCCTGACTTTC. Translation: CASSVQGPPISGANVLTF.

This chain joins TRBV28 and TRBJ2-7, with D perhaps matching TRBD2 (6 bases). Germline V lookup: CDR1 MDHEN, CDR2 SYDVKM. CDR3 length: 16 amino acids. V was pared by 7 bases and J by 1 base, with 20 bases between. This chain's CDR3 is CASTPPLGGRSYEQYF. CDR3 in DNA: TGTGCCAGCACCCCTCCCCTCGGGGGTAGGTCCTACGAGCAGTACTTC.

The chain joins TRBV10-3 to TRBJ1-1, with D uncertain. There are 14 residues in the CDR3. The V gene lost 0 bases and the J gene lost 5 bases, with 10 bases spanning the gap. Germline CDR1 reads ENHRY; CDR2 reads SYGVKD. In DNA form, the CDR3 reads TGTGCCATCAGTGAGTCGGGGTTTCTGACTGAAGCTTTCTTT. It yields the protein CAISESGFLTEAFF.

The V and J genes are TRBV27 and TRBJ2-1; no firm D call. Germline V gives CDR1 MNHEY, CDR2 SMNVEV (reference sequence). The CDR3 consists of 13 residues. Trimming took 6 bases from V and 4 from J, leaving 10 bases between them. The CDR3 DNA sequence: TGTGCCAGCAGCCTAACCAGGTACAATGAGCAGTTCTTC. The encoded protein is CASSLTRYNEQFF.

This clonotype showed up just a few times. J is TRBJ2-7 and V is TRBV10-3; D unclear. The germline CDR1 and CDR2 sequences are ENHRY and SYGVKD. Trimming took 6 bases from V and 2 from J, leaving 11 bases between them. The CDR3 consists of 13 residues. The CDR3 loop is CAISDGLTYEQYF. CDR3 bases: TGTGCCATCAGCGACGGCCTAACCTACGAGCAGTACTTC.

This clonotype appeared once. This rearrangement joins TRBV12-5 to TRBJ2-7; the D gene is possibly TRBD1 (6 bases). V was pared by 2 bases and J by 2 bases, with 13 bases between. Germline loops: CDR1 LGHNT, CDR2 FRNRAP. The length of the CDR3 is 15 residues. The CDR3 here is CASGLWAGQTYEQYF. CDR3 in DNA: TGTGCTAGTGGTTTGTGGGCAGGACAGACCTACGAGCAGTACTTC.

The chain links TRBV5-1 to TRBJ1-1; no clear D. Trimming left V 2 bases short and J 6 bases short, with 17 bases between. The CDR3 is 15 amino acids. CDR1 is SGHRS and CDR2 is YFSETQ in the germline V gene. The CDR3 DNA is TGCGCCAGCAGCTTAAGTACAATTAGTTCTTCTGAAGCTTTCTTT. Its protein is CASSLSTISSSEAFF.

The chain uses TRBV5-4 and TRBJ2-7, with 8 bases aligning to TRBD2. The CDR3 length is 15 residues. Trimming removed 2 bases from V and 2 bases from J; junction bases left unmatched: 6. The germline V gene encodes CDR1 SGHNT and CDR2 YYREEE (reference sequence). CDR3 sequence (DNA): TGTGCCAGCAGCTTTTCGGGAGGGAAACCCTACGAGCAGTACTTC. This gives the protein CASSFSGGKPYEQYF.

This clonotype was found a few times. This chain connects TRBV6-2 or TRBV6-3 to TRBJ1-1; D is uncertain. V was clipped by 0 bases and J by 3 bases, with 20 bases between them. The CDR3 runs to 18 residues. The germline V gene encodes CDR1 MNHEY and CDR2 SVGEGT. CDR3 in DNA: TGTGCCAGCAGTTACTCGAGTGTGGGGAGGTTTGAGGACACTGAAGCTTTCTTT. Its translation is CASSYSSVGRFEDTEAFF.

This chain joins TRBV27 and TRBJ1-2; 7 bases fit TRBD1. Germline V gene sequence: CDR1 MNHEY, CDR2 SMNVEV (reference sequence). CDR3 size: 15 residues. Trimming cost V 8 bases and J 2 bases; bases outside gene matches: 11. Written as DNA, the CDR3 is TGTGCCAGCCGACCAGGGGGGGACCGGAACTATGGCTACACCTTC. It specifies CASRPGGDRNYGYTF.

The chain has TRBV27 and TRBJ2-5; 8 nucleotides align to TRBD1. The CDR3 contains 14 residues. The V gene end was trimmed by 4 bases and the J gene end by 5 bases; junction bases not matched to a gene: 6. The germline CDR1 and CDR2 sequences are MNHEY and SMNVEV (reference sequence). The CDR3, as DNA: TGTGCCAGCAGTTCCTTGACAGGGGCGGAGACCCAGTACTTC. Its protein is CASSSLTGAETQYF.

The chain combines TRBV11-2 with TRBJ1-1; the D is unclear. This CDR3 comprises 13 residues. Germline V gene lookup returns CDR1 SGHAT and CDR2 FQNNGV. V shed 1 base and J shed 5 bases, with 8 bases lying between them. CDR3 amino acids: CASSLAGWTEAFF. The CDR3 nucleotides are TGTGCCAGCAGCTTAGCGGGATGGACTGAAGCTTTCTTT.

This sequence joins TRBV3-1 and TRBJ2-3; D may be TRBD1 or TRBD2 (5 bases each). Looked up from germline, CDR1 is LGHDT and CDR2 is YNNKEL (reference sequence). V was trimmed by 10 bases and J by 2 bases, leaving 13 bases between them. This CDR3 has 13 amino acids. The CDR3 DNA reads TGTGCCACCGGGGCGGCCCTCACAGATACGCAGTATTTT. It specifies CATGAALTDTQYF.

The chain recombines TRBV28 with TRBJ2-3; TRBD2 matches 10 bases. This CDR3 comprises 17 residues. Per germline, CDR1 MDHEN and CDR2 SYDVKM. With V trimmed by 4 bases and J by 2 bases, 9 bases remained unmatched. The CDR3 bases are TGTGCCAGCAGTTACCCCCCAAGCGGGGGGGACACAGATACGCAGTATTTT. Its translation is CASSYPPSGGDTDTQYF.

The V gene is TRBV7-8, the J gene TRBJ2-7, with D possibly TRBD1 on 6 matching bases. Trimming shortened V by 4 bases and J by 1 base, and 8 bases separated the two germline ends. Germline CDR1 and CDR2: SGHVS and FQNEAQ. This CDR3 contains 13 residues. CDR3 bases: TGTGCCAGCAGCTCCGACAGGTCCTACGAGCAGTACTTC. Protein: CASSSDRSYEQYF.